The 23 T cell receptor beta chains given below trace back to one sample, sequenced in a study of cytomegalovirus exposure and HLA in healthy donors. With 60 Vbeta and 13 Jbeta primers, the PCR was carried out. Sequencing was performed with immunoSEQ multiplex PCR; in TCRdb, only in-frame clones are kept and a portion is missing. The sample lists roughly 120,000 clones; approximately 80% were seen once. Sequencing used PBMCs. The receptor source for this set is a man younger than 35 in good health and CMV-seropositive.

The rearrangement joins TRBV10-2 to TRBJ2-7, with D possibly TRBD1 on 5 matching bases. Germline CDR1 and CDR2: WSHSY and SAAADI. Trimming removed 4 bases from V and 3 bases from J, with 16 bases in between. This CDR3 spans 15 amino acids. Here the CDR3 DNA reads TGCGCCAGCAGTGGAACAGGAATTTCAGTCTACGAGCAGTACTTC. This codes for CASSGTGISVYEQYF.

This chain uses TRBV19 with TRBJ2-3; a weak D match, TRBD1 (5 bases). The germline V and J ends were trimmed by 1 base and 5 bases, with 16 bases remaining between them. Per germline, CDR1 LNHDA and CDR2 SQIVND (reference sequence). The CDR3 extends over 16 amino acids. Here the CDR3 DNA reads TGTGCCAGTAGTATAGGTGGCCCAGGGATGGGAGATACGCAGTATTTT. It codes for CASSIGGPGMGDTQYF. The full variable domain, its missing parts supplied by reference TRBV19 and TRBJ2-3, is DGGITQSPKYLFRKEGQNVTLSCEQNLNHDAMYWYRQDPGQGLRLIYYSQIVNDFQKGDIAEGYSVSREKKESFPLTVTSAQKNPTAFYLCASSIGGPGMGDTQYFGPGTRLTVL.

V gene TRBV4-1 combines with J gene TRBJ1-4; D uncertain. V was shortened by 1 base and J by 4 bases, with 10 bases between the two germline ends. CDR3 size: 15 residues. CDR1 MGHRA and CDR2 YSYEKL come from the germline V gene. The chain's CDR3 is CASSQGFQDNEKLFF. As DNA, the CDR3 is TGCGCCAGCAGCCAAGGATTCCAGGATAATGAAAAACTGTTTTTT.

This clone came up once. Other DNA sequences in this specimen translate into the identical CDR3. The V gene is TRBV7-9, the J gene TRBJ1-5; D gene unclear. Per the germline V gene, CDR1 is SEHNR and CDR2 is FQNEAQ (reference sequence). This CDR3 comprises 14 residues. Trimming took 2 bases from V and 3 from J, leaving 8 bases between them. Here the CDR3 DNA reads TGTGCCAGCAGCTTACGGGGAAACAATCAGCCCCAGCATTTT. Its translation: CASSLRGNNQPQHF.

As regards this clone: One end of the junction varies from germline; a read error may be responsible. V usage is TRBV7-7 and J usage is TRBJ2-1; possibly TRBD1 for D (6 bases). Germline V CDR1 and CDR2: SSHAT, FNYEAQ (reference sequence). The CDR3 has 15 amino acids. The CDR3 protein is CASSLAGALQAEQFF. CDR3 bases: TGTGCTAGCAGCTTAGCAGGGGCCCTCCAGGCTGAGCAGTTCTTC.

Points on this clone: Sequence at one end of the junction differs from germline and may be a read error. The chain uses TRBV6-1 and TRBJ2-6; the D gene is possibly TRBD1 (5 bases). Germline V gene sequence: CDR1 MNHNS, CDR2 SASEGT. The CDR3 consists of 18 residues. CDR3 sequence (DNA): TGTGCCAGCAGTGAAGCATGGCAGGGCTCCACTGGGGCCAACGGCCTGACTTTC. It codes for CASSEAWQGSTGANGLTF.

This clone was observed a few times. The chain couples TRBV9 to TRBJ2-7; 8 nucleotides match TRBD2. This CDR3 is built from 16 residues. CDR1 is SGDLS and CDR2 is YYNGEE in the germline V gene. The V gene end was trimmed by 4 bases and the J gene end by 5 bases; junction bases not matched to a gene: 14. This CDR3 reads CASSPWGSGISDEQYF. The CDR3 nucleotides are TGTGCCAGCAGCCCGTGGGGTAGCGGGATTAGCGACGAGCAGTACTTC.

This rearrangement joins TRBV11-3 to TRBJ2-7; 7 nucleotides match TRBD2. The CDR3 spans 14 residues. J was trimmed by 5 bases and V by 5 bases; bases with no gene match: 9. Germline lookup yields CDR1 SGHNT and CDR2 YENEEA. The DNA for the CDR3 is TGTGCCAGCAGCCCGACGGTAGCGGGCGACGAGCAGTACTTC. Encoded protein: CASSPTVAGDEQYF.

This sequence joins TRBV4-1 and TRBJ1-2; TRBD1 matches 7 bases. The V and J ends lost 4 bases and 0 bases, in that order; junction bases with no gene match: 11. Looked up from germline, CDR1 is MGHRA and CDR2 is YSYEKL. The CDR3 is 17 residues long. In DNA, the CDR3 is TGCGCCAGCAGCCCGGCCCGGGACAGTTTAACTAACTATGGCTACACCTTC. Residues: CASSPARDSLTNYGYTF.

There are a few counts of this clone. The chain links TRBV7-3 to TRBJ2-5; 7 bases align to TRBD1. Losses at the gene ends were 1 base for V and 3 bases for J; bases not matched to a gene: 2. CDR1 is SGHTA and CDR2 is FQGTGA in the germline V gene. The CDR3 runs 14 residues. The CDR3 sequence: CASSLRTGKETQYF. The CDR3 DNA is TGTGCCAGCAGCTTAAGGACAGGAAAAGAGACCCAGTACTTC.

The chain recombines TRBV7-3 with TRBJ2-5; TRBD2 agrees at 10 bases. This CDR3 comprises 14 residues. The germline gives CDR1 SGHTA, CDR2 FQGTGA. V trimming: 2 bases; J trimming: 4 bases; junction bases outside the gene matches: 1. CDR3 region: CASSLLAGAETQYF. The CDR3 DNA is TGTGCCAGCAGCTTACTAGCGGGAGCAGAGACCCAGTACTTC.

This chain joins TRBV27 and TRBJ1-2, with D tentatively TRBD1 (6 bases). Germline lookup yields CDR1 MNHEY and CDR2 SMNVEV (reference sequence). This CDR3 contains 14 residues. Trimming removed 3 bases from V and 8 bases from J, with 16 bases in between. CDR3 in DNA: TGTGCCAGCAGTTTTACAGGGATAATCTGGGGCTACACCTTC. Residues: CASSFTGIIWGYTF.

This CDR3 reads CASSLSTSGYYEQYF. DNA of the CDR3: TGTGCCAGCAGTTTATCGACTAGCGGGTATTACGAGCAGTACTTC. V gene TRBV27 combines with J gene TRBJ2-7; TRBD2 agrees at 10 bases. The germline V gene has CDR1 MNHEY and CDR2 SMNVEV (reference sequence). With 0 bases clipped from V and 4 bases from J, the junction kept 3 bases outside the gene matches. This CDR3 region has 15 residues.

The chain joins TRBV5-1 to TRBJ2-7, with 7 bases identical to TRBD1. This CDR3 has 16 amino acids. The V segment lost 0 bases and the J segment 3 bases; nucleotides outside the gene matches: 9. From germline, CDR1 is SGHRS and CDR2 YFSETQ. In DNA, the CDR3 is TGCGCCAGCAGCTTGGCACGGGACAGCCGATTCTACGAGCAGTACTTC. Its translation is CASSLARDSRFYEQYF.

The CDR3 protein is CAISESGGSYNEQFF. Here the CDR3 DNA reads TGTGCCATCAGTGAGTCGGGGGGCTCCTACAATGAGCAGTTCTTC. The genes are TRBV10-3 and TRBJ2-1, with D possibly matching TRBD2 (6 bases). Trimming cost V 0 bases and J 0 bases, with 6 bases left between them. This CDR3 has 15 residues. From germline, CDR1 is ENHRY and CDR2 SYGVKD.

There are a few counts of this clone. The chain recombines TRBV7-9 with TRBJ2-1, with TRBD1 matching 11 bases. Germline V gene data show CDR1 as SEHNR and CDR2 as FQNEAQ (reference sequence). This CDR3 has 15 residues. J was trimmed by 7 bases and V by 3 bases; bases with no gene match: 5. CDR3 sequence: CASSFRTGGLNEQFF. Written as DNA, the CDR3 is TGTGCCAGCAGCTTCAGGACAGGGGGCCTGAATGAGCAGTTCTTC.

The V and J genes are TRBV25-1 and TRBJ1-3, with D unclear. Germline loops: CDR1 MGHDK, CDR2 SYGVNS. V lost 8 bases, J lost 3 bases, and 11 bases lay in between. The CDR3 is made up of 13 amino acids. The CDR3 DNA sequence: TGTGCCAGCGGGCAGGTTGATGGAAACACCATATATTTT. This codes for CASGQVDGNTIYF.

CDR3 DNA sequence: TGTGCCAGCAGCTTAGCCCTAGCGGGAGACACCGGGGAGCTGTTTTTT. It is translated as CASSLALAGDTGELFF. This chain connects TRBV7-8 to TRBJ2-2; 10 bases fit TRBD2. Germline V gene data show CDR1 as SGHVS and CDR2 as FQNEAQ. The CDR3 loop spans 16 amino acids. V shed 0 bases, J shed 3 bases, and the junction held 1 base outside the gene matches. Supplemented by reference TRBV7-8 and TRBJ2-2, the full variable domain reads GAGVSQSPRYKVAKRGQDVALRCDPISGHVSLFWYQQALGQGPEFLTYFQNEAQLDKSGLPSDRFFAERPEGSVSTLKIQRTQQEDSAVYLCASSLALAGDTGELFFGEGSRLTVL.

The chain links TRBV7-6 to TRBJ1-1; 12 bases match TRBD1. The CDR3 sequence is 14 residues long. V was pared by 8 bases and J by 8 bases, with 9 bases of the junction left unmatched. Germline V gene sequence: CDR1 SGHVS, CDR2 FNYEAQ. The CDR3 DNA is TGTGCCAGCGGGACAGGGGGCCCCAGGAGGGAAGCTTTCTTT. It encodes CASGTGGPRREAFF. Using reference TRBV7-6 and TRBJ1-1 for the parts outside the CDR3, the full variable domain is GAGVSQSPRYKVTKRGQDVALRCDPISGHVSLYWYRQALGQGPEFLTYFNYEAQQDKSGLPNDRFSAERPEGSISTLTIQRTEQRDSAMYRCASGTGGPRREAFFGQGTRLTVV.

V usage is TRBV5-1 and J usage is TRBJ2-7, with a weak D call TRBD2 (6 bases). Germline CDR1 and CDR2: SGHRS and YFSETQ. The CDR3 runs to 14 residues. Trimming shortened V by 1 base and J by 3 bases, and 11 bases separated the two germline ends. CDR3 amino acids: CASSLTGVDYEQYF. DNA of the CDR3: TGCGCCAGCAGCTTGACGGGAGTCGACTACGAGCAGTACTTC.

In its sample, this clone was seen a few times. CDR3 coding DNA: TGCGCCAGCAGCCAAGAGCGGGAACACCCGAACACTGAAGCTTTCTTT. Amino acids: CASSQEREHPNTEAFF. V is TRBV4-1 and J is TRBJ1-1, with D uncertain. This CDR3 comprises 16 residues. Germline CDR1 is MGHRA and CDR2 is YSYEKL. The V and J ends lost 0 bases and 1 base respectively, with 12 bases between them.

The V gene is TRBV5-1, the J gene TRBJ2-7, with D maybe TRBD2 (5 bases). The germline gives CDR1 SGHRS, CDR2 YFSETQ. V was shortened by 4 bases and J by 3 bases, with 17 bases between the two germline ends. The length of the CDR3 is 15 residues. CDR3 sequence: CASSRLERTVYEQYF. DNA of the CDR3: TGCGCCAGCAGCCGTCTAGAGAGGACTGTCTACGAGCAGTACTTC.

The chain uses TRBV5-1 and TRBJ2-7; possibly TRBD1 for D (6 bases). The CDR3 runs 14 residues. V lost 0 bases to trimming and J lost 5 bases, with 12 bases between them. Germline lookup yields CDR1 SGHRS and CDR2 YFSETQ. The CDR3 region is CASSLEGHTDEQYF. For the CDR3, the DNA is TGCGCCAGCAGCTTGGAGGGACATACAGACGAGCAGTACTTC. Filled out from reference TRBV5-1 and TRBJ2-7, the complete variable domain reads KAGVTQTPRYLIKTRGQQVTLSCSPISGHRSVSWYQQTPGQGLQFLFEYFSETQRNKGNFPGRFSGRQFSNSRSEMNVSTLELGDSALYLCASSLEGHTDEQYFGPGTRLTVT.